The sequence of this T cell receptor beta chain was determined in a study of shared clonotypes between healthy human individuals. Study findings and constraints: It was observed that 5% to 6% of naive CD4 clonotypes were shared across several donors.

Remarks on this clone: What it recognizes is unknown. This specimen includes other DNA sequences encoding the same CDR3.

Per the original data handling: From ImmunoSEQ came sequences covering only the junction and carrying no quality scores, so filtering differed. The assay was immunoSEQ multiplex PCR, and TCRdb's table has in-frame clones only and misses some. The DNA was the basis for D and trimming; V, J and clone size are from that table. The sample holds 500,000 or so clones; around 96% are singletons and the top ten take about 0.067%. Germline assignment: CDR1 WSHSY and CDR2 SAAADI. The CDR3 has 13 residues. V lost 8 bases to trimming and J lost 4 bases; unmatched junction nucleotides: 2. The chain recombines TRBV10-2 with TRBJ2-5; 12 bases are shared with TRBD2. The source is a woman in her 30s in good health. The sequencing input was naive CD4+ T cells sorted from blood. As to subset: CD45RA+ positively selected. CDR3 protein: CASRLAGVETQYF. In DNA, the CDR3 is TGCGCCAGCCGACTAGCGGGAGTAGAGACCCAGTACTTC.